Shown below are 26 T cell receptor beta chains from a single sample sequenced in a study of immune evolution from preneoplasia to lung adenocarcinoma. TCRdb keeps only in-frame clones here, not all; method: immunoSEQ multiplex PCR. This sample has about 5,200 clones, with approximately 80% found just once. Material for sequencing was FFPE adjacent normal lung tissue. The receptor source for this set is an older donor with lung adenocarcinoma.

The chain recombines TRBV19 with TRBJ2-3; 8 nucleotides line up with TRBD2. Germline CDR1 LNHDA, CDR2 SQIVND (reference sequence). The CDR3 consists of 13 residues. With V trimmed by 4 bases and J by 9 bases, 6 bases remained unmatched. The CDR3 DNA reads as TGTGCCAGTAGTAACCCGACTAGCGTCACGCAGTATTTT. Amino acids: CASSNPTSVTQYF.

This clone is medium-sized by share. This chain joins TRBV1 and TRBJ2-1. TRBV1 is a pseudogene. This CDR3 spans 16 amino acids. The CDR3 region has the DNA TGCACCAGCAGCCAACTGACGGCCAGCTCCTACAATGAGCAGTTCTTC. This gives the protein CTSSQLTASSYNEQFF.

The V call is TRBV9, the J call TRBJ1-1; the D is unclear. The CDR3 consists of 15 residues. V lost 1 base to trimming and J lost 1 base, with 11 bases between them. Germline V gene data show CDR1 as SGDLS and CDR2 as YYNGEE. For the CDR3, the DNA is TGTGCCAGCAGCGTACTCTCCGACCCGAACACTGAAGCTTTCTTT. Its translation: CASSVLSDPNTEAFF.

This chain uses TRBV20-1 with TRBJ2-5; D is uncertain. This CDR3 spans 11 amino acids. Germline-derived CDR1 and CDR2 are DFQATT and SNEGSKA (reference sequence). Between the trimmed V and J ends, which lost 6 bases and 4 bases, there was a span of 9 bases. The CDR3 loop is CSALSGETQYF. The CDR3 nucleotides are TGCAGTGCGCTCAGTGGAGAGACCCAGTACTTC.

This clone has only one observation. V gene TRBV9 combines with J gene TRBJ1-4; TRBD1 agrees at 7 bases. With 0 bases clipped from V and 7 bases from J, the junction kept 6 bases outside the gene matches. CDR3 length: 15 residues. Germline-derived CDR1 and CDR2 are SGDLS and YYNGEE. The CDR3 sequence is CASSVGSGGSEKLFF. In DNA form, the CDR3 reads TGTGCCAGCAGCGTAGGATCAGGGGGATCTGAAAAACTGTTTTTT.

This chain connects TRBV11-3 to TRBJ2-3; no firm D call. This CDR3 contains 13 residues. Germline CDR1 SGHNT, CDR2 YENEEA. With 4 bases removed from V and 1 base from J, the gap between germline ends came to 6 bases. In nucleotides, the CDR3 is TGTGCCAGCAGCTGGCGCGGCACAGATACGCAGTATTTT. Translated, it gives CASSWRGTDTQYF.

This clone has just a few counts. The chain joins TRBV2 to TRBJ2-3, with TRBD1 as a possible D gene (5 bases). V lost 5 bases and J lost 1, with 10 bases in between. The CDR3 has 14 residues. Germline CDR1 and CDR2: SNHLY and FYNNEI. CDR3 bases: TGTGCCAGCAGTAACAGGCGCCGCACAGATACGCAGTATTTT. It specifies CASSNRRRTDTQYF.

The chain recombines TRBV2 with TRBJ1-5, with D possibly matching TRBD1 (6 bases). The CDR3 loop spans 14 amino acids. Germline V gene lookup returns CDR1 SNHLY and CDR2 FYNNEI. V gave up 2 bases and J gave up 5 bases, with 10 bases separating them. Here the CDR3 reads CASSELAGDQPQHF. The CDR3 bases are TGTGCCAGCAGTGAATTGGCAGGGGATCAGCCCCAGCATTTT.

The chain uses TRBV6-1 and TRBJ1-2; TRBD1 is a possible D gene (5 bases). Per germline, CDR1 MNHNS and CDR2 SASEGT. V lost 6 bases, J lost 4 bases, and 12 bases lay in between. The CDR3 has 13 residues. The CDR3: CASSGGGFYGYTF. CDR3 coding DNA: TGTGCCAGCAGCGGGGGGGGTTTCTATGGCTACACCTTC.

The chain carries TRBV4-3 and TRBJ2-1, with 10 nucleotides matching TRBD1. CDR3 length equals 16 residues. Unmatched junction bases numbered 8, after V lost 0 bases and J lost 9 bases. The germline gives CDR1 LGHNA, CDR2 YSLEER. CDR3 sequence (DNA): TGCGCCAGCAGCCAAGATGATGACAGGGGGCGGACTGAGCAGTTCTTC. Translating gives CASSQDDDRGRTEQFF.

This clone was recorded only once. The rearrangement joins TRBV28 to TRBJ2-1; possibly TRBD1 or TRBD2 for D (5 bases each). CDR3 length equals 15 residues. The V gene lost 5 bases and the J gene lost 9 bases, with 20 bases spanning the gap. Germline CDR1 is MDHEN and CDR2 is SYDVKM. CDR3: CASSTTGPEIPEQFF. CDR3 DNA: TGTGCCAGCAGTACCACGGGACCAGAGATTCCTGAGCAGTTCTTC.

The chain has TRBV11-2 and TRBJ1-1, with D possibly TRBD1 on 5 matching bases. Trimming removed 1 base from V and 11 bases from J, with 11 bases in between. In germline, CDR1 is SGHAT, CDR2 FQNNGV. The CDR3 is 12 amino acids. This CDR3 is CASSLGGVEAFF. CDR3 bases: TGTGCCAGCAGCTTAGGGGGGGTGGAGGCTTTCTTT.

This chain joins TRBV7-2 and TRBJ2-2; D is undetermined. This CDR3 comprises 14 residues. The germline gives CDR1 SGHTA, CDR2 FQGNSA. Between the trimmed V and J ends, which lost 1 base and 5 bases, there was a span of 8 bases. The CDR3 DNA is TGTGCCAGCAGCTTAGTCCCTGGTACCGGGGAGCTGTTTTTT. Protein product: CASSLVPGTGELFF.

The genes are TRBV28 and TRBJ1-2, with D possibly TRBD1 on 5 matching bases. V was shortened by 7 bases and J by 14 bases, with 23 bases between the two germline ends. Germline loops: CDR1 MDHEN, CDR2 SYDVKM. CDR3 length: 13 residues. The CDR3 DNA sequence: TGTGCCAGCATGAGTGTGGCAGGGAACTTCGGGACCTTC. Protein: CASMSVAGNFGTF.

This rearrangement joins TRBV6-6 to TRBJ2-3; 14 bases map to TRBD2. The V segment lost 6 bases and the J segment 4 bases; nucleotides outside the gene matches: 6. Germline lookup yields CDR1 MNHNY and CDR2 SVGAGI (reference sequence). This CDR3 spans 16 amino acids. Here the CDR3 DNA reads TGTGCCAGCAGGCGGACTAGCGGGAGGTTCTCAGATACGCAGTATTTT. This codes for CASRRTSGRFSDTQYF.

Points on this clone: The junction departs from the called germline gene at one end, perhaps through a read error. CDR3 residues: CASSLTPSSSYNKQFF. The CDR3 DNA reads TGTGCCAGCAGCTTAACTCCGTCGAGCTCCTACAATAAGCAGTTCTTC. The rearrangement joins TRBV11-1 to TRBJ2-1; the D is unclear. There are 16 residues in the CDR3. Germline V CDR1 and CDR2: SGHAT, FQDESV (reference sequence).

This clone was detected once. The rearrangement links TRBV6-4 to TRBJ2-3; TRBD1 matches at 10 bases. The germline V gene encodes CDR1 MRHNA and CDR2 SNTAGT. The CDR3 is 15 residues long. V shed 7 bases, J shed 2 bases, and the junction held 6 bases outside the gene matches. The CDR3 here is CASTPGTGDTDTQYF. Written as DNA, the CDR3 is TGTGCCAGCACCCCCGGGACAGGGGACACAGATACGCAGTATTTT.

The genes are TRBV5-1 and TRBJ2-6; D is ambiguous. Trimming took off 4 bases at V and 1 base at J, with 18 bases between the two ends. The CDR3 has 18 amino acids. Per germline, CDR1 SGHRS and CDR2 YFSETQ. The CDR3 is CASSQLPGQQSGANVLTF. The CDR3 DNA sequence: TGCGCCAGCAGCCAACTACCTGGGCAGCAGTCTGGGGCCAACGTCCTGACTTTC. Full variable domain (remainder filled in from reference TRBV5-1 and TRBJ2-6): KAGVTQTPRYLIKTRGQQVTLSCSPISGHRSVSWYQQTPGQGLQFLFEYFSETQRNKGNFPGRFSGRQFSNSRSEMNVSTLELGDSALYLCASSQLPGQQSGANVLTFGAGSRLTVL.

The chain has TRBV28 and TRBJ2-7; D gene unclear. Germline values: CDR1 MDHEN, CDR2 SYDVKM. This CDR3 comprises 11 residues. Trimming removed 6 bases at V and 4 bases at J, with 7 bases between. The CDR3 DNA sequence: TGTGCCAGCAGCGCTGGGTACGAGCAGTACTTC. Translating it yields CASSAGYEQYF.

V and J are TRBV4-1 and TRBJ2-3, with 7 bases identical to TRBD1. After removal of 0 bases from V and 10 bases from J, the junction contained 7 bases not matched to a gene. The CDR3 has 14 residues. Germline-derived CDR1 and CDR2 are MGHRA and YSYEKL. In nucleotides, the CDR3 is TGCGCCAGCAGCCAAGAGGGGACAGCGAGTGCGCAGTATTTT. Protein: CASSQEGTASAQYF.

The rearrangement uses TRBV27 and TRBJ2-2; TRBD2 matches 8 bases. J was trimmed by 3 bases and V by 4 bases; bases with no gene match: 10. The CDR3 extends over 17 amino acids. In germline, CDR1 is MNHEY, CDR2 SMNVEV (reference sequence). CDR3 nucleotide sequence: TGTGCCAGCAGTTGGCTTCCGGGAGGGCGCGACACCGGGGAGCTGTTTTTT. This gives the protein CASSWLPGGRDTGELFF.

The rearrangement uses TRBV11-2 and TRBJ2-2; no reliable D call. Germline-derived CDR1 and CDR2 are SGHAT and FQNNGV. V was trimmed by 5 bases and J by 7 bases, leaving 11 bases between them. The CDR3 is 13 amino acids. CDR3 DNA sequence: TGTGCCAGCAGCCCCATCGCGCGCGGGGAGCTGTTTTTT. This gives the protein CASSPIARGELFF.

This chain connects TRBV10-1 to TRBJ2-3, with a weak D call TRBD2 (6 bases). Germline V gene data show CDR1 as WNHNN and CDR2 as SYGVQD (reference sequence). The CDR3 loop spans 14 amino acids. Trimming cost V 6 bases and J 2 bases, with 12 bases left between them. The CDR3 here is CASSQGDSTDTQYF. The CDR3 nucleotides read TGCGCCAGCAGCCAAGGGGACTCCACAGATACGCAGTATTTT.

This chain links TRBV6-1 with TRBJ1-1; 8 positions agree with TRBD1. Germline CDR1 is MNHNS and CDR2 is SASEGT. There are 14 residues in the CDR3. V was clipped by 5 bases and J by 5 bases; unmatched bases: 7. This CDR3 is CASSQTQGETEAFF. As DNA, the CDR3 is TGTGCCAGCAGTCAGACACAGGGGGAAACTGAAGCTTTCTTT.

The V gene is TRBV7-9, the J gene TRBJ1-2, with 10 nucleotides matching TRBD1. Losses at the gene ends were 1 base for V and 8 bases for J; bases not matched to a gene: 10. Per the germline V gene, CDR1 is SEHNR and CDR2 is FQNEAQ (reference sequence). The CDR3 length is 16 residues. CDR3 sequence: CASSLELRQGARGYTF. CDR3 coding DNA: TGTGCCAGCAGCTTAGAACTCCGACAGGGGGCGAGAGGCTACACCTTC.

The rearrangement joins TRBV11-2 to TRBJ2-2; D ambiguous. V was cut by 2 bases and J by 1 base, with 5 bases left in between. Germline V gene sequence: CDR1 SGHAT, CDR2 FQNNGV. This CDR3 is built from 14 residues. CDR3 protein: CASSLMGNTGELFF. The CDR3 bases are TGTGCCAGCAGCTTAATGGGGAACACCGGGGAGCTGTTTTTT.